Each of the 15 T cell receptor beta chains below was sequenced from the same sample in a study of shared clonotypes between healthy human individuals. Repertoires were generated with immunoSEQ multiplex PCR, while TCRdb's copy carries only in-frame clones and drops some. This sample carries 1,400,000 or so clones, less than 99% of them seen once, and the ten largest clones take roughly 0.35%. Sequencing input: naive CD4+ T cells sorted from blood. Subset in this sample: CD45RA+ positively selected. The origin of the receptors is a man aged 30-40 years in good health.

J is TRBJ2-3 and V is TRBV9, with D uncertain. The V gene lost 0 bases and the J gene lost 0 bases, with 11 bases spanning the gap. Germline CDR1 SGDLS, CDR2 YYNGEE. The length of the CDR3 is 16 residues. CDR3 loop: CASSVATTVSTDTQYF. As DNA, the CDR3 is TGTGCCAGCAGCGTAGCTACGACGGTTAGCACAGATACGCAGTATTTT.

This chain's CDR3 is CATTFGQMNTEAFF. In DNA form, the CDR3 reads TGTGCCACAACTTTTGGACAGATGAACACTGAAGCTTTCTTT. The chain has TRBV10-3 and TRBJ1-1, with D possibly TRBD1 on 6 matching bases. The V end lost 10 bases, the J end lost 0 bases, and 15 bases lay between the germline ends. Germline assignment: CDR1 ENHRY and CDR2 SYGVKD. This CDR3 spans 14 amino acids.

The chain combines TRBV5-1 with TRBJ2-6; D not resolved. The germline gives CDR1 SGHRS, CDR2 YFSETQ. The CDR3 runs to 14 residues. Trimming removed 4 bases at V and 0 bases at J, with 5 bases between. CDR3 nucleotide sequence: TGCGCCAGCAGCGACGGCTCTGGGGCCAACGTCCTGACTTTC. It translates to CASSDGSGANVLTF.

This sequence joins TRBV19 and TRBJ1-1; the D gene is possibly TRBD1 (6 bases). Trimming shortened V by 2 bases and J by 3 bases, and 19 bases separated the two germline ends. The CDR3 is 17 residues long. The germline CDR1 and CDR2 sequences are LNHDA and SQIVND (reference sequence). The CDR3 coding sequence is TGTGCCAGTAGTATAAACGGCAGGGGAGCACGCTACACTGAAGCTTTCTTT. It yields the protein CASSINGRGARYTEAFF. The full variable domain, rest sourced from reference TRBV19 and TRBJ1-1, is DGGITQSPKYLFRKEGQNVTLSCEQNLNHDAMYWYRQDPGQGLRLIYYSQIVNDFQKGDIAEGYSVSREKKESFPLTVTSAQKNPTAFYLCASSINGRGARYTEAFFGQGTRLTVV.

This chain joins TRBV11-3 and TRBJ2-3; D gene uncertain. Trimming shortened V by 2 bases and J by 5 bases, and 5 bases separated the two germline ends. This CDR3 is built from 12 residues. Germline values: CDR1 SGHNT, CDR2 YENEEA. CDR3: CASSLLLDTQYF. CDR3 nucleotides: TGTGCCAGCAGCTTATTATTAGATACGCAGTATTTT. Full variable domain (outside the CDR3, taken from reference TRBV11-3 and TRBJ2-3): EAGVVQSPRYKIIEKKQPVAFWCNPISGHNTLYWYLQNLGQGPELLIRYENEEAVDDSQLPKDRFSAERLKGVDSTLKIQPAELGDSAVYLCASSLLLDTQYFGPGTRLTVL.

The V and J genes are TRBV15 and TRBJ1-3; 7 bases are shared with TRBD1. V shed 4 bases and J 2 bases; nucleotides not matched to a gene: 5. The CDR3 spans 15 residues. Germline V lookup: CDR1 LNHNV, CDR2 YYDKDF (reference sequence). This CDR3 is CATSKGGTAGNTIYF. DNA for the CDR3: TGTGCCACCAGCAAGGGAGGGACAGCTGGAAACACCATATATTTT. The full variable domain, its missing parts supplied by reference TRBV15 and TRBJ1-3, is DAMVIQNPRYQVTQFGKPVTLSCSQTLNHNVMYWYQQKSSQAPKLLFHYYDKDFNNEADTPDNFQSRRPNTSFCFLDIRSPGLGDTAMYLCATSKGGTAGNTIYFGEGSWLTVV.

The rearrangement links TRBV5-5 to TRBJ1-4; 8 bases are a match to TRBD1. V lost 2 bases and J lost 0; bases outside the gene matches: 9. CDR3 length: 18 residues. Germline V gene sequence: CDR1 SGHKS, CDR2 YYEKEE (reference sequence). Here the CDR3 reads CASSFIQGARATNEKLFF. The CDR3 DNA sequence: TGTGCCAGCAGCTTTATTCAGGGGGCGCGAGCAACTAATGAAAAACTGTTTTTT.

The chain combines TRBV28 with TRBJ1-5, with D possibly being TRBD1 (5 bases). Germline V gene sequence: CDR1 MDHEN, CDR2 SYDVKM. The CDR3 length is 19 residues. Trimming pared 2 bases from V and 0 bases from J, leaving 20 bases between. The CDR3 nucleotides are TGTGCCAGCAGTTTAGGGGGGTCGAGTGGATGGTATAGCAATCAGCCCCAGCATTTT. Its protein is CASSLGGSSGWYSNQPQHF.

The chain couples TRBV5-1 to TRBJ1-2; D perhaps matches TRBD1 (5 bases). Germline lookup yields CDR1 SGHRS and CDR2 YFSETQ. Between the trimmed V and J ends, which lost 3 bases and 8 bases, there was a span of 17 bases. This CDR3 has 14 amino acids. The CDR3 region has the DNA TGCGCCAGCAGCTCTAGTGACAGCGGTGGAGGCTACACCTTC. Amino acids: CASSSSDSGGGYTF.

The chain recombines TRBV7-3 with TRBJ2-1, with TRBD1 matching 10 bases. In germline, CDR1 is SGHTA, CDR2 FQGTGA. Trimming took 5 bases from V and 3 from J; bases not matched to a gene: 10. This CDR3 contains 17 residues. The CDR3 loop reads CASSPQFGQGGYNEQFF. DNA for the CDR3: TGTGCCAGCAGCCCTCAATTCGGACAGGGGGGCTACAATGAGCAGTTCTTC.

V and J are TRBV18 and TRBJ2-5; 7 bases map to TRBD2. Unmatched junction bases numbered 11, after V lost 3 bases and J lost 4 bases. The CDR3 is 16 residues long. CDR1 and CDR2 (germline): KGHSH, LQKENI. The CDR3, as DNA: TGTGCCAGCTCACCCTTCCCGAGCGGGAATTCAGAGACCCAGTACTTC. It encodes CASSPFPSGNSETQYF.

The chain recombines TRBV18 with TRBJ2-1; tentative D call: TRBD1 (7 bases). The CDR3 contains 13 residues. Germline-derived CDR1 and CDR2 are KGHSH and LQKENI. V dropped 4 bases and J dropped 10 bases, with 14 bases sitting between them. The CDR3 region is CASSLRGDGEQFF. In DNA, the CDR3 is TGTGCCAGCTCACTCAGGGGGGACGGGGAGCAGTTCTTC.

The chain couples TRBV10-1 to TRBJ1-3; D gene ambiguous. Germline lookup yields CDR1 WNHNN and CDR2 SYGVQD (reference sequence). This CDR3 comprises 13 residues. V lost 4 bases, J lost 0 bases, and 4 bases lay in between. CDR3 sequence (DNA): TGCGCCAGCAGTGTCGGCTCTGGAAACACCATATATTTT. Protein: CASSVGSGNTIYF.

This chain uses TRBV5-4 with TRBJ1-1, with 7 bases matching TRBD1. The CDR3 extends over 15 amino acids. The V gene end was trimmed by 0 bases and the J gene end by 4 bases; junction bases not matched to a gene: 6. Germline V gives CDR1 SGHNT, CDR2 YYREEE (reference sequence). The CDR3 nucleotides are TGTGCCAGCAGCTTGGAGAGGGGGCGCGGCACTGAAGCTTTCTTT. Its protein product is CASSLERGRGTEAFF.

J is TRBJ2-3 and V is TRBV5-1, with TRBD1 matching over 7 bases. Per the germline V gene, CDR1 is SGHRS and CDR2 is YFSETQ. V gave up 3 bases and J gave up 4 bases; unmatched junction bases: 5. The CDR3 extends over 14 amino acids. Here the CDR3 DNA reads TGCGCCAGCAGCTCGACAGGGAACGCAGATACGCAGTATTTT. Encoded protein: CASSSTGNADTQYF.